This passage covers 28 T cell receptor beta chains from one sample sequenced in a study of cytomegalovirus exposure and HLA in healthy donors. The PCR contained 60 Vbeta and 13 Jbeta primers. The protocol was immunoSEQ multiplex PCR, while the TCRdb copy is restricted to in-frame clones and leaves out a portion. The profile shows 180,000 or so clones, more than 60% of them singletons. The specimen sequenced was PBMCs. The receptors were gathered from a woman aged 60-75 years in good health and CMV-seropositive.

The chain recombines TRBV30 with TRBJ1-2; the match to TRBD1 covers 11 bases. The CDR3 sequence is 13 residues long. V lost 8 bases to trimming and J lost 0 bases; unmatched junction nucleotides: 2. Germline lookup yields CDR1 GTSNPN and CDR2 SVGIG (reference sequence). CDR3 sequence: CAGQGASNYGYTF. The DNA of the CDR3 is TGTGCCGGACAGGGGGCCTCTAACTATGGCTACACCTTC.

The V and J genes are TRBV30 and TRBJ1-6, with D unclear. The germline V gene encodes CDR1 GTSNPN and CDR2 SVGIG (reference sequence). CDR3 length: 13 residues. The V and J ends lost 2 bases and 3 bases respectively, with 5 bases between them. CDR3 protein: CAWSQNYNSPLHF. The CDR3 DNA is TGTGCCTGGAGTCAGAACTATAATTCACCCCTCCACTTT.

This clone appeared a single time. This chain links TRBV19 with TRBJ1-2, with 7 positions matching TRBD1. Germline CDR1 and CDR2: LNHDA and SQIVND (reference sequence). This CDR3 contains 15 residues. V was pared by 4 bases and J by 8 bases, with 13 bases of the junction left unmatched. CDR3 amino acids: CASSNLDSRQGGYTF. Here the CDR3 DNA reads TGTGCCAGTAGTAATTTGGACAGCCGACAGGGAGGCTACACCTTC.

V and J are TRBV5-1 and TRBJ2-7; no clear D gene. Germline V gene data show CDR1 as SGHRS and CDR2 as YFSETQ. This CDR3 is built from 14 residues. The ends were cut back, 7 bases at V and 0 bases at J, with 14 bases in the middle. The CDR3 DNA reads TGCGCCAGCCGCTACGACACCGACTCCTACGAGCAGTACTTC. Translation: CASRYDTDSYEQYF.

This chain links TRBV7-9 with TRBJ2-1; weak D call: TRBD2 (6 bases). Germline assignment: CDR1 SEHNR and CDR2 FQNEAQ (reference sequence). V was pared by 7 bases and J by 9 bases, with 22 bases between. The CDR3 is made up of 15 amino acids. In DNA form, the CDR3 reads TGTGCCAGCACCCCTCTCGGGGGAGGTATATCTGAGCAGTTCTTC. This codes for CASTPLGGGISEQFF.

This clone was picked up one time. The V call is TRBV9, the J call TRBJ2-2, with 10 nucleotides matching TRBD2. Unmatched junction bases numbered 4, after V lost 4 bases and J lost 1 base. The CDR3 length is 16 residues. CDR1 and CDR2 from the germline V gene are SGDLS and YYNGEE. CDR3 in DNA: TGTGCCAGCAGCCTAACTAGCGGGGAGAACACCGGGGAGCTGTTTTTT. Translation: CASSLTSGENTGELFF.

V and J are TRBV5-1 and TRBJ2-7, with D perhaps matching TRBD2 (5 bases). V was trimmed by 2 bases and J by 3 bases, leaving 12 bases between them. The germline V gene encodes CDR1 SGHRS and CDR2 YFSETQ. This CDR3 contains 14 residues. The CDR3 DNA sequence: TGCGCCAGCAGCTTTCGGGGAAAATACTACGAGCAGTACTTC. The encoded protein is CASSFRGKYYEQYF. Looking up the rest from reference TRBV5-1 and TRBJ2-7 gives the full variable domain: KAGVTQTPRYLIKTRGQQVTLSCSPISGHRSVSWYQQTPGQGLQFLFEYFSETQRNKGNFPGRFSGRQFSNSRSEMNVSTLELGDSALYLCASSFRGKYYEQYFGPGTRLTVT.

This clone was detected only a few times. The V and J genes are TRBV11-1 and TRBJ2-7; 10 positions agree with TRBD2. The CDR3 extends over 14 amino acids. Looked up from germline, CDR1 is SGHAT and CDR2 is FQDESV (reference sequence). Trimming removed 5 bases from V and 7 bases from J; junction bases left unmatched: 8. CDR3: CASSLRTSGGEQYF. The CDR3, as DNA: TGTGCCAGCAGCCTACGGACTAGCGGCGGAGAGCAGTACTTC.

Remarks on this clone: The germline gene is not matched at one end of the junction; a read error may be the cause. This rearrangement joins TRBV4-2 to TRBJ2-4; maybe TRBD1 (6 bases). The CDR3 sequence is 17 residues long. Germline values: CDR1 LGHNA, CDR2 YNFKEQ. CDR3 region: CASTTASGDVAKNSQYF. The CDR3, as DNA: TGTGCCAGCACCACCGCGTCAGGGGATGTAGCCAAAAACAGTCAGTACTTC.

V and J are TRBV28 and TRBJ1-1, with TRBD1 identical over 9 bases. There are 15 residues in the CDR3. V dropped 3 bases and J dropped 4; count of bases not matched to a gene: 6. The germline V gene encodes CDR1 MDHEN and CDR2 SYDVKM. The DNA for the CDR3 is TGTGCCAGCAGTTTCTTGACAGGGGGTATCACTGAAGCTTTCTTT. Translation: CASSFLTGGITEAFF.

This clone came up a few times. The gene calls are TRBV6-1 and TRBJ1-1; D is perhaps TRBD1 (5 bases). In germline, CDR1 is MNHNS, CDR2 SASEGT. This CDR3 is built from 15 residues. V lost 1 base and J lost 2, with 11 bases in between. The chain's CDR3 is CASSEVWGVNTEAFF. The CDR3 DNA is TGTGCCAGCAGTGAAGTGTGGGGGGTTAACACTGAAGCTTTCTTT.

This rearrangement joins TRBV6-7 to TRBJ2-5; no clear D gene. TRBV6-7 is an open reading frame whose function is uncertain. V was trimmed by 6 bases and J by 5 bases, leaving 13 bases between them. CDR3 size: 13 residues. DNA for the CDR3: TGTGCCAGCAGGCACCGCTTCGGGGAGACCCAGTACTTC. Protein product: CASRHRFGETQYF.

V is TRBV9 and J is TRBJ1-2; 7 bases are a match to TRBD1. CDR1 is SGDLS, CDR2 YYNGEE, per germline. The CDR3 has 15 residues. V gave up 4 bases and J gave up 8 bases; unmatched junction bases: 14. Here the CDR3 reads CASSPKSGAGGGYTF. The CDR3 DNA follows: TGTGCCAGCAGCCCTAAATCAGGGGCAGGGGGAGGCTACACCTTC.

This chain connects TRBV10-3 to TRBJ1-4, with a weak D call TRBD1 (5 bases). Germline V gene data show CDR1 as ENHRY and CDR2 as SYGVKD. The V and J ends lost 0 bases and 7 bases respectively, with 18 bases between them. CDR3 length: 17 amino acids. The CDR3 DNA reads as TGTGCCATCAGTGAGTCGGAGGGGAGAACGGGGAGTGAAAAACTGTTTTTT. This encodes CAISESEGRTGSEKLFF.

This clone came up a few times. The genes are TRBV11-2 and TRBJ2-7, with 8 bases identical to TRBD2. The CDR3 loop spans 14 amino acids. Germline-derived CDR1 and CDR2 are SGHAT and FQNNGV. The J segment lost 7 bases and the V segment lost 4 bases, leaving 9 bases of the junction unmatched. DNA of the CDR3: TGTGCCAGCAGCTCCTCCGGGACTAGTTGGGAGCAGTACTTC. It codes for CASSSSGTSWEQYF.

The chain uses TRBV7-8 and TRBJ1-5; D gene ambiguous. The CDR3 runs 15 residues. V dropped 1 base and J dropped 7 bases, with 14 bases sitting between them. Germline-derived CDR1 and CDR2 are SGHVS and FQNEAQ. DNA for the CDR3: TGTGCCAGCAGCTTAGACTCCGGGGATGGACAGCCCCAGCATTTT. Translated: CASSLDSGDGQPQHF.

This chain joins TRBV30 and TRBJ2-5, with 8 bases identical to TRBD2. The J call may be faulty, since TRBJ2-7 better matches the DNA end. Germline CDR1 and CDR2: GTSNPN and SVGIG (reference sequence). The CDR3 is made up of 14 amino acids. DNA of the CDR3: TGTGCCTGGAGTCGGGGGGGCAGCTCCTACGAGCAGTACTTC. Its protein product is CAWSRGGSSYEQYF.

CDR3 residues: CASSKREGLQETQYF. The CDR3 bases are TGTGCCAGCAGTAAGCGGGAGGGCTTACAAGAGACCCAGTACTTC. The rearrangement uses TRBV7-2 and TRBJ2-5; 10 bases agree with TRBD2. J gave up 2 bases and V 6 bases, and 6 bases lay outside the gene matches. This CDR3 has 15 amino acids. Germline V gene data show CDR1 as SGHTA and CDR2 as FQGNSA.

This clone was counted only a few times. The V gene is TRBV4-2, the J gene TRBJ1-6; no clear D gene. The ends were cut back, 0 bases at V and 5 bases at J, with 8 bases in the middle. In germline, CDR1 is LGHNA, CDR2 YNFKEQ. CDR3 length equals 15 residues. The CDR3 coding sequence is TGTGCCAGCAGCCAAGATTGGCGGGATAATTCACCCCTCCACTTT. Its translation is CASSQDWRDNSPLHF.

J is TRBJ2-7 and V is TRBV19, with 7 bases fitting TRBD1. CDR3 size: 14 residues. V gave up 6 bases and J gave up 4 bases; unmatched junction bases: 9. Germline loops: CDR1 LNHDA, CDR2 SQIVND (reference sequence). The CDR3 sequence: CASSQTGVAYEQYF. CDR3 DNA sequence: TGTGCCAGTAGCCAAACAGGGGTGGCGTACGAGCAGTACTTC. Full variable domain (outside the CDR3, taken from reference TRBV19 and TRBJ2-7): DGGITQSPKYLFRKEGQNVTLSCEQNLNHDAMYWYRQDPGQGLRLIYYSQIVNDFQKGDIAEGYSVSREKKESFPLTVTSAQKNPTAFYLCASSQTGVAYEQYFGPGTRLTVT.

This clone was observed a handful of times. This chain connects TRBV5-1 to TRBJ1-5, with D maybe TRBD1 (5 bases). There are 14 residues in the CDR3. Germline lookup yields CDR1 SGHRS and CDR2 YFSETQ. Trimming took 0 bases from V and 7 from J, leaving 11 bases between them. CDR3 nucleotides: TGCGCCAGCAGCTTGGAGGGGTATGGACAGCCCCAGCATTTT. It yields the protein CASSLEGYGQPQHF.

J is TRBJ2-3 and V is TRBV19; 10 bases are shared with TRBD1. Per germline, CDR1 LNHDA and CDR2 SQIVND (reference sequence). The CDR3 is 15 amino acids. Trimming took 5 bases from V and 4 from J; bases not matched to a gene: 6. As DNA, the CDR3 is TGTGCCAGTAGTTCCGGACAGGGGGTATCAGATACGCAGTATTTT. This translates into CASSSGQGVSDTQYF.

The V gene is TRBV6-1, the J gene TRBJ1-6, with 9 bases lining up with TRBD1. Germline V gene data show CDR1 as MNHNS and CDR2 as SASEGT. V dropped 6 bases and J dropped 7; count of bases not matched to a gene: 7. CDR3 length equals 15 residues. CDR3 nucleotide sequence: TGTGCCAGCAGCACCTACAGGGGGCTCAATTCACCCCTCCACTTT. It is translated as CASSTYRGLNSPLHF.

V gene TRBV2 combines with J gene TRBJ2-3; 8 nucleotides align to TRBD1. CDR1 and CDR2 (germline): SNHLY, FYNNEI. The CDR3 runs 13 residues. This CDR3 reads CAGVGQVTDTQYF. As DNA, the CDR3 is TGTGCTGGGGTGGGACAGGTCACAGATACGCAGTATTTT.

This clone was observed a handful of times. The V gene is TRBV6-6, the J gene TRBJ1-5; 7 nucleotides agree with TRBD1. V shed 6 bases and J 4 bases; nucleotides not matched to a gene: 9. The CDR3 covers 15 residues. Germline CDR1 and CDR2: MNHNY and SVGAGI (reference sequence). The CDR3 sequence: CASRTGARGNQPQHF. CDR3 nucleotide sequence: TGTGCCAGCAGAACAGGGGCCCGAGGTAATCAGCCCCAGCATTTT.

The J gene is TRBJ1-2, the V gene TRBV7-2; tentatively, D is TRBD1 (6 bases). Germline lookup yields CDR1 SGHTA and CDR2 FQGNSA. This CDR3 has 17 residues. V was clipped by 4 bases and J by 3 bases, with 21 bases between them. The CDR3 coding sequence is TGTGCCAGCAGCTCGCCCTCGAGGGGGGGAGGTGACTATGGCTACACCTTC. It translates to CASSSPSRGGGDYGYTF.

This chain joins TRBV4-1 and TRBJ2-1; 7 nucleotides agree with TRBD2. Germline V gene data show CDR1 as MGHRA and CDR2 as YSYEKL. The ends lost 10 bases at V and 5 bases at J; junction bases unmatched: 8. The CDR3 has 13 amino acids. CDR3 nucleotides: TGCGCCACCAGGACTAGGATGGACAATGAGCAGTTCTTC. This gives the protein CATRTRMDNEQFF.

The gene calls are TRBV5-4 and TRBJ2-1; 7 positions agree with TRBD2. The CDR3 totals 17 residues. CDR1 and CDR2 from the germline V gene are SGHNT and YYREEE (reference sequence). After removal of 0 bases from V and 2 bases from J, the junction contained 8 bases not matched to a gene. The CDR3 is CASSLGGGGATYNEQFF. Written as DNA, the CDR3 is TGTGCCAGCAGCTTGGGGGGCGGGGGAGCCACCTACAATGAGCAGTTCTTC. Based on the CDR3 plus reference TRBV5-4 and TRBJ2-1, the full variable domain is ETGVTQSPTHLIKTRGQQVTLRCSSQSGHNTVSWYQQALGQGPQFIFQYYREEENGRGNFPPRFSGLQFPNYSSELNVNALELDDSALYLCASSLGGGGATYNEQFFGPGTRLTVL.